These 17 T cell receptor beta chains came from one sample sequenced in a study of blood T cell repertoires in COVID-19. TCRdb's table, derived via immunoSEQ multiplex PCR, lists solely in-frame clones and lacks some. Of fewer than 400,000 clones in the sample, 92% are singletons; the top ten hold less than 20%. Sequencing input: PBMCs or T cells enriched from blood (not recorded which). These receptors came from a woman between 25 and 40 years old who had recovered from COVID-19.

The rearrangement links TRBV19 to TRBJ2-6; TRBD2 is a possible D gene (5 bases). CDR1 and CDR2 (germline): LNHDA, SQIVND (reference sequence). This CDR3 has 15 amino acids. V lost 7 bases and J 2 bases, leaving 12 bases between the germline ends. CDR3: CASNERGTGANVLTF. Here the CDR3 DNA reads TGTGCCAGTAACGAGCGAGGGACTGGGGCCAACGTCCTGACTTTC.

V usage is TRBV18 and J usage is TRBJ2-7; 8 bases match TRBD1. CDR1 KGHSH and CDR2 LQKENI come from the germline V gene. Trimming took 0 bases from V and 4 from J; bases not matched to a gene: 2. This CDR3 contains 14 residues. Here the CDR3 reads CASSPPDRDYEQYF. The CDR3 bases are TGTGCCAGCTCACCACCGGACAGGGATTACGAGCAGTACTTC.

This sequence joins TRBV28 and TRBJ2-3; 10 bases match TRBD2. The CDR3 consists of 17 residues. Trimming removed 4 bases from V and 4 bases from J; junction bases left unmatched: 11. CDR1 is MDHEN, CDR2 SYDVKM, per germline. CDR3 amino acids: CASSSVRSGGAADTQYF. The CDR3 DNA reads as TGTGCCAGCAGTTCTGTCCGCAGCGGGGGGGCCGCAGATACGCAGTATTTT.

The V call is TRBV18, the J call TRBJ2-2; TRBD1 aligns across 7 bases. This CDR3 has 15 residues. J lost 1 base, V lost 3 bases, and 2 bases had no gene match. Germline V CDR1 and CDR2: KGHSH, LQKENI. The CDR3 spells CASSPGQRNTGELFF. CDR3 DNA: TGTGCCAGCTCACCGGGACAGAGGAACACCGGGGAGCTGTTTTTT.

The chain has TRBV7-3 and TRBJ2-3; 7 bases are a match to TRBD1. The V gene end was trimmed by 6 bases and the J gene end by 5 bases; junction bases not matched to a gene: 17. Germline V gene lookup returns CDR1 SGHTA and CDR2 FQGTGA. This CDR3 region has 17 residues. For the CDR3, the DNA is TGTGCCAGCAGTACTACGAACCAACAGGGGCAGAGAGATACGCAGTATTTT. Protein product: CASSTTNQQGQRDTQYF.

In its sample, this clone was seen once. The V call is TRBV5-5, the J call TRBJ2-3; maybe TRBD1 (6 bases). The CDR3 is 16 amino acids. V was cut by 2 bases and J by 6 bases, with 19 bases left in between. Germline CDR1 is SGHKS and CDR2 is YYEKEE (reference sequence). As DNA, the CDR3 is TGTGCCAGCAGCTTCTTACAGGGATCTCTCCACGATACGCAGTATTTT. Translated: CASSFLQGSLHDTQYF.

The chain carries TRBV5-1 and TRBJ1-4; TRBD1 aligns across 7 bases. V was pared by 3 bases and J by 4 bases, with 3 bases of the junction left unmatched. The CDR3 covers 14 residues. CDR1 and CDR2 from the germline V gene are SGHRS and YFSETQ. For the CDR3, the DNA is TGCGCCAGCAGCTACGGGACAGATAATGAAAAACTGTTTTTT. It encodes CASSYGTDNEKLFF.

The genes are TRBV28 and TRBJ1-6; 8 nucleotides match TRBD1. Unmatched junction bases numbered 1, after V lost 4 bases and J lost 14 bases. The CDR3 totals 11 residues. Germline V CDR1 and CDR2: MDHEN, SYDVKM. The CDR3 DNA reads as TGTGCCAGCAGTTGGGGACAGGCCCTCCACTTT. This translates into CASSWGQALHF.

The chain couples TRBV28 to TRBJ2-5, with 8 bases that match TRBD1. The V and J ends lost 8 bases and 4 bases, in that order; junction bases with no gene match: 18. The length of the CDR3 is 17 residues. Germline assignment: CDR1 MDHEN and CDR2 SYDVKM. This CDR3 is CASGSLLTGGFIETQYF. Written as DNA, the CDR3 is TGTGCCAGCGGGAGCCTACTAACAGGGGGGTTCATAGAGACCCAGTACTTC.

The chain is built from TRBV5-4 and TRBJ1-2, with a possible D match to TRBD1 (6 bases). This CDR3 comprises 13 residues. The V gene's germline CDR1 is SGHNT and CDR2 YYREEE (reference sequence). The V end was cut by 9 bases, the J end by 6 bases, with 18 bases between. CDR3 sequence (DNA): TGTGCCACCCGATCGGGGGGCCCTCATGGCTACACCTTC. It translates to CATRSGGPHGYTF.

CDR3 region: CASSFAEQETQYF. CDR3 DNA sequence: TGTGCCAGCAGTTTTGCGGAACAAGAGACCCAGTACTTC. The genes are TRBV12-3 or TRBV12-4 and TRBJ2-5; D is uncertain. The CDR3 is made up of 13 amino acids. V was pared by 3 bases and J by 2 bases, with 7 bases between.

The chain is built from TRBV24-1 and TRBJ2-3; 15 nucleotides match TRBD2. The CDR3 covers 16 residues. Germline V CDR1 and CDR2: KGHDR, SFDVKD. V shed 4 bases, J shed 5 bases, and the junction held 3 bases outside the gene matches. This chain's CDR3 is CATSDPGLAGGDTQYF. DNA of the CDR3: TGTGCCACCAGTGACCCGGGACTAGCGGGAGGAGATACGCAGTATTTT.

This chain joins TRBV5-4 and TRBJ1-5, with D perhaps matching TRBD1 (6 bases). From germline, CDR1 is SGHNT and CDR2 YYREEE (reference sequence). The CDR3 spans 12 residues. V was clipped by 9 bases and J by 4 bases, with 11 bases between them. As DNA, the CDR3 is TGTGCCACCAACAGGGAGAATCAGCCCCAGCATTTT. Translation gives CATNRENQPQHF.

The V and J genes are TRBV29-1 and TRBJ1-1, with 8 bases matching TRBD1. V was pared by 4 bases and J by 4 bases, with 5 bases of the junction left unmatched. Germline V gene sequence: CDR1 SQVTM, CDR2 ANQGSEA. The CDR3 is made up of 13 amino acids. Written as DNA, the CDR3 is TGCAGCGTTGGTTCAGGGGGCTTCACTGAAGCTTTCTTT. As protein: CSVGSGGFTEAFF.

J is TRBJ1-1 and V is TRBV2; D remains ambiguous. The V end was cut by 5 bases, the J end by 8 bases, with 9 bases between. Germline V gives CDR1 SNHLY, CDR2 FYNNEI. This CDR3 is built from 11 residues. The CDR3 nucleotides are TGTGCCAGCAGTCCCGAGCTGGAAGCTTTCTTT. Translation gives CASSPELEAFF.

With respect to this clone: Different DNA sequences within this sample yield the same CDR3. The chain joins TRBV5-1 to TRBJ1-2; a weak D match, TRBD1 (6 bases). The ends were cut back, 4 bases at V and 2 bases at J, with 9 bases in the middle. The CDR3 has 13 residues. The germline CDR1 and CDR2 sequences are SGHRS and YFSETQ. CDR3 region: CASSLGQNYGYTF. The CDR3 nucleotides are TGCGCCAGCAGCCTCGGACAGAACTATGGCTACACCTTC.

This clone has only a few counts. V gene TRBV5-1 combines with J gene TRBJ1-6; TRBD1 matches 9 bases. The CDR3 is 15 amino acids. Germline CDR1 reads SGHRS; CDR2 reads YFSETQ. With V trimmed by 0 bases and J by 9 bases, 4 bases remained unmatched. DNA for the CDR3: TGCGCCAGCAGCTTGGAGGGACAGGGAGGTTCACCCCTCCACTTT. It translates to CASSLEGQGGSPLHF.